The 25 T cell receptor beta chains given below trace back to one sample, sequenced in a study of T cell changes during pregnancy in multiple sclerosis. Assay used: immunoSEQ multiplex PCR; TCRdb lists only in-frame clones, some missing. This sample has 35,000 to 55,000 clones; about 93% occur once, and the top ten carry roughly 3.7%. Specimen: CD8+ T cells from peripheral blood mononuclear cells, collected after pregnancy. Source of these receptors: a female donor with multiple sclerosis, enrolled in a pregnancy study.

The chain couples TRBV2 to TRBJ1-4; D gene uncertain. V dropped 1 base and J dropped 6 bases, with 15 bases sitting between them. CDR1 is SNHLY and CDR2 is FYNNEI in the germline V gene. CDR3 size: 16 residues. CDR3 sequence (DNA): TGTGCCAGCAGTGAAGACGTCGGGTCTCGACATGAAAAACTGTTTTTT. It is translated as CASSEDVGSRHEKLFF. The full variable domain, completed using reference TRBV2 and TRBJ1-4, is EPEVTQTPSHQVTQMGQEVILRCVPISNHLYFYWYRQILGQKVEFLVSFYNNEISEKSEIFDDQFSVERPDGSNFTLKIRSTKLEDSAMYFCASSEDVGSRHEKLFFGSGTQLSVL.

The rearrangement uses TRBV7-9 and TRBJ1-1; D remains ambiguous. This CDR3 has 11 residues. V lost 8 bases to trimming and J lost 1 base, with 5 bases between them. Germline V gene data show CDR1 as SEHNR and CDR2 as FQNEAQ (reference sequence). CDR3 coding DNA: TGTGCCAGCGCGGGGAACACTGAAGCTTTCTTT. It encodes CASAGNTEAFF.

This rearrangement joins TRBV7-9 to TRBJ1-1; 7 bases are a match to TRBD1. CDR1 SEHNR and CDR2 FQNEAQ come from the germline V gene (reference sequence). CDR3 size: 12 residues. J gave up 8 bases and V 7 bases, and 7 bases lay outside the gene matches. The CDR3 region has the DNA TGTGCCAGCACCGCGAGGGGGCTCGAAGCTTTCTTT. Protein sequence: CASTARGLEAFF.

The J gene is TRBJ1-2, the V gene TRBV19; D remains unclear. The CDR3 sequence is 15 residues long. V was pared by 1 base and J by 2 bases, with 11 bases between. Germline CDR1 is LNHDA and CDR2 is SQIVND (reference sequence). The CDR3 sequence is CASSIARGKNYGYTF. The CDR3 coding sequence is TGTGCCAGTAGTATAGCTCGGGGAAAGAACTATGGCTACACCTTC.

This chain links TRBV5-6 with TRBJ2-7; no clear D. The ends were cut back, 3 bases at V and 0 bases at J, with 19 bases in the middle. The CDR3 sequence is 17 residues long. Germline V lookup: CDR1 SGHDT, CDR2 YYEEEE. The CDR3 region has the DNA TGTGCCAGCAGCTCTGGGCTTAGTTACAGCCTCTCCTACGAGCAGTACTTC. Translated: CASSSGLSYSLSYEQYF.

CDR3 amino acids: CASSYRVNEKLFF. The CDR3 DNA is TGTGCCAGCAGTTACAGAGTTAATGAAAAACTGTTTTTT. This chain links TRBV27 with TRBJ1-4; the D is unclear. Germline CDR1 reads MNHEY; CDR2 reads SMNVEV (reference sequence). This CDR3 is built from 13 residues. Trimming shortened V by 4 bases and J by 4 bases, and 7 bases separated the two germline ends.

The chain employs TRBV28 and TRBJ2-3; 9 bases map to TRBD1. CDR3 size: 15 residues. Germline CDR1 is MDHEN and CDR2 is SYDVKM. V trimming: 5 bases; J trimming: 5 bases; junction bases outside the gene matches: 8. The CDR3 DNA sequence: TGTGCCAGCAGTCCGAGGACAGGGGATGTAGATACGCAGTATTTT. This sequence encodes CASSPRTGDVDTQYF.

The chain recombines TRBV27 with TRBJ2-7; 8 nucleotides agree with TRBD1. Germline CDR1 reads MNHEY; CDR2 reads SMNVEV (reference sequence). The CDR3 spans 14 residues. The V and J ends lost 3 bases and 1 base, in that order; junction bases with no gene match: 2. This CDR3 reads CASSLGTGSYEQYF. The CDR3 DNA reads TGTGCCAGCAGTTTGGGGACAGGTTCCTACGAGCAGTACTTC.

This clone was seen a few times. This chain uses TRBV9 with TRBJ1-1, with D possibly being TRBD1 (5 bases). V was clipped by 0 bases and J by 0 bases, with 6 bases between them. This CDR3 comprises 14 residues. Germline CDR1 is SGDLS and CDR2 is YYNGEE. CDR3 sequence reads: CASSVDRMNTEAFF. The CDR3 DNA follows: TGTGCCAGCAGCGTAGACAGGATGAACACTGAAGCTTTCTTT.

Regarding this clone: Additional DNA sequences in this sample encode the identical CDR3. This chain connects TRBV4-3 to TRBJ1-3; D not resolved. The CDR3 spans 15 residues. V lost 0 bases to trimming and J lost 0 bases, with 6 bases between them. CDR1 and CDR2 from the germline V gene are LGHNA and YSLEER. The CDR3: CASSQDRSSGNTIYF. The CDR3 nucleotides read TGCGCCAGCAGCCAAGATCGGAGCTCTGGAAACACCATATATTTT.

The V call is TRBV9, the J call TRBJ1-1; D ambiguous. CDR3 length equals 14 residues. The germline gives CDR1 SGDLS, CDR2 YYNGEE. V was trimmed by 4 bases and J by 4 bases, leaving 14 bases between them. CDR3 protein: CASSSATLATEAFF. CDR3 nucleotide sequence: TGTGCCAGCAGCTCCGCCACCCTGGCCACTGAAGCTTTCTTT.

This clone has a single count. This chain joins TRBV18 and TRBJ2-7; D unclear. In germline, CDR1 is KGHSH, CDR2 LQKENI. This CDR3 contains 15 residues. Trimming took off 6 bases at V and 3 bases at J, with 18 bases between the two ends. CDR3 bases: TGTGCCAGCTCTCCGTCGGGTAACCTTGTCTACGAGCAGTACTTC. Its translation is CASSPSGNLVYEQYF.

The rearrangement joins TRBV7-9 to TRBJ1-4; D gene uncertain. The germline gives CDR1 SEHNR, CDR2 FQNEAQ (reference sequence). The ends were cut back, 5 bases at V and 5 bases at J, with 27 bases in the middle. The CDR3 consists of 19 residues. The CDR3 DNA sequence: TGTGCCAGCAGCCCCAGCGATAAAGGAGCGGCCTTCATCAATGAAAAACTGTTTTTT. Its protein product is CASSPSDKGAAFINEKLFF. Supplemented by reference TRBV7-9 and TRBJ1-4, the full variable domain reads DTGVSQNPRHKITKRGQNVTFRCDPISEHNRLYWYRQTLGQGPEFLTYFQNEAQLEKSRLLSDRFSAERPKGSFSTLEIQRTEQGDSAMYLCASSPSDKGAAFINEKLFFGSGTQLSVL.

The rearrangement links TRBV2 to TRBJ2-7; D may be TRBD2 (6 bases). Germline V gene sequence: CDR1 SNHLY, CDR2 FYNNEI. The CDR3 is made up of 15 amino acids. V gave up 0 bases and J gave up 2 bases, with 11 bases separating them. CDR3 nucleotides: TGTGCCAGCAGTGAAGCCGGGGGTTTGACCTACGAGCAGTACTTC. Protein sequence: CASSEAGGLTYEQYF.

The rearrangement joins TRBV4-1 to TRBJ1-1; 7 bases line up with TRBD1. Germline lookup yields CDR1 MGHRA and CDR2 YSYEKL. V was clipped by 4 bases and J by 6 bases; unmatched bases: 8. CDR3 length: 14 residues. In nucleotides, the CDR3 is TGCGCCAGCAGCCCGGGACAGCGGATCCCTGAAGCTTTCTTT. Translated: CASSPGQRIPEAFF.

The chain links TRBV7-3 to TRBJ2-1; weak D call: TRBD2 (6 bases). CDR1 is SGHTA and CDR2 is FQGTGA in the germline V gene. The CDR3 extends over 15 amino acids. The V and J ends lost 5 bases and 0 bases respectively, with 11 bases between them. CDR3 sequence (DNA): TGTGCCAGCAGCCCCCTAGCGAGCTCCTACAATGAGCAGTTCTTC. Amino acid sequence: CASSPLASSYNEQFF.

Comments on this clone: Germline is not matched at one junction end, which may reflect a read error. V is TRBV10-3 and J is TRBJ2-7, with 7 bases that match TRBD2. The V gene's germline CDR1 is ENHRY and CDR2 SYGVKD. This CDR3 region has 16 residues. CDR3 coding DNA: TGTGCCATCAGTAAGTCTGGGACTATCCTTTCGACCGAGCAGTACTTC. Translation gives CAISKSGTILSTEQYF.

The chain employs TRBV18 and TRBJ2-1; D remains unclear. V lost 3 bases to trimming and J lost 7 bases, with 13 bases between them. This CDR3 has 14 residues. The germline V gene encodes CDR1 KGHSH and CDR2 LQKENI. Here the CDR3 reads CASSPNDNPNEQFF. The DNA for the CDR3 is TGTGCCAGCTCACCGAACGACAACCCTAATGAGCAGTTCTTC.

The CDR3 DNA follows: TGTGCCAGCAGTTTCCAAGCAAACCCCCGGCAAGAGACCCAGTACTTC. It is translated as CASSFQANPRQETQYF. The chain recombines TRBV6-6 with TRBJ2-5; no firm D call. Germline CDR1 reads MNHNY; CDR2 reads SVGAGI (reference sequence). The ends were cut back, 4 bases at V and 2 bases at J, with 17 bases in the middle. CDR3 length: 16 amino acids.

A note on this clone: Other DNA variants within this sample encode the same CDR3. V gene TRBV6-1 combines with J gene TRBJ2-7, with 9 bases fitting TRBD2. This CDR3 has 15 amino acids. Trimming cost V 1 base and J 1 base; bases outside gene matches: 2. CDR1 is MNHNS and CDR2 is SASEGT in the germline V gene. The chain's CDR3 is CASSEEAGGSYEQYF. The DNA for the CDR3 is TGTGCCAGCAGTGAAGAAGCGGGAGGTTCCTACGAGCAGTACTTC.

This clone was seen a single time. This sequence joins TRBV9 and TRBJ2-3; TRBD1 matches 10 bases. This CDR3 is built from 17 residues. The germline V gene encodes CDR1 SGDLS and CDR2 YYNGEE. V shed 2 bases, J shed 5 bases, and the junction held 11 bases outside the gene matches. For the CDR3, the DNA is TGTGCCAGCAGCGTTCCCCTCGGACAGGGGGGTGAAGATACGCAGTATTTT. Translation: CASSVPLGQGGEDTQYF.

For the CDR3, the DNA is TGCGCCAGCAAAGACAGGGACCTCTACACCGGGGAGCTGTTTTTT. This gives the protein CASKDRDLYTGELFF. The chain combines TRBV10-2 with TRBJ2-2, with TRBD1 matching 7 bases. The germline V gene has CDR1 WSHSY and CDR2 SAAADI. The CDR3 runs 15 residues. J was trimmed by 3 bases and V by 7 bases; bases with no gene match: 8.

The chain combines TRBV4-3 with TRBJ2-7, with D perhaps TRBD1 (6 bases). CDR3 length equals 17 residues. V gave up 1 base and J gave up 2 bases, with 18 bases separating them. Looked up from germline, CDR1 is LGHNA and CDR2 is YSLEER. For the CDR3, the DNA is TGCGCCAGCAGCCAAGGGGTCTTGACAGGTAGGGCCTACGAGCAGTACTTC. Translating gives CASSQGVLTGRAYEQYF.

The chain couples TRBV4-1 to TRBJ1-1; 8 nucleotides align to TRBD1. This CDR3 contains 14 residues. V was clipped by 2 bases and J by 4 bases; unmatched bases: 3. The V gene's germline CDR1 is MGHRA and CDR2 YSYEKL. CDR3 loop: CASSQQQGGTEAFF. The CDR3, as DNA: TGCGCCAGCAGCCAACAACAGGGGGGCACTGAAGCTTTCTTT.

This clone has just one count. V usage is TRBV27 and J usage is TRBJ2-1; 7 bases fit TRBD2. The V segment lost 2 bases and the J segment 2 bases; nucleotides outside the gene matches: 3. The germline CDR1 and CDR2 sequences are MNHEY and SMNVEV (reference sequence). The CDR3 runs to 15 residues. CDR3 in DNA: TGTGCCAGCAGTTTAGGCGGGAGTCCCTACAATGAGCAGTTCTTC. Residues: CASSLGGSPYNEQFF.